Presented here are 21 T cell receptor beta chains from one specimen sequenced in a study of metastatic and nonmetastatic thyroid tumors. TCRdb re-analyzed the PCR reads using MiXCR. The sample consists of some 14,000 clones, approximately 32% of them appearing once. Thyroid surgery had not been preceded by any treatment in any patient. What was sequenced was tumor tissue. Receptors originate from a male donor with papillary thyroid cancer or a benign thyroid nodule (not recorded which). Some clones in this sample may be carry-over from other donors' samples.

J is TRBJ1-2 and V is TRBV20-1; D gene ambiguous. This CDR3 contains 13 residues. The ends were cut back, 6 bases at V and 0 bases at J, with 11 bases in the middle. The germline V gene has CDR1 DFQATT and CDR2 SNEGSKA (reference sequence). CDR3 bases: TGCAGTGCACTACCTTATACTAACTATGGCTACACCTTC. Translating it yields CSALPYTNYGYTF.

This clone was observed many times. The gene calls are TRBV11-3 and TRBJ1-1; TRBD1 might be the D (5 bases). Trimming left V 1 base short and J 4 bases short, with 13 bases between. Germline CDR1 reads SGHNT; CDR2 reads YENEEA. The CDR3 sequence is 15 residues long. CDR3 region: CASSLAGLRGTEAFF. The CDR3 DNA reads TGTGCCAGCAGCTTAGCCGGCCTAAGGGGCACTGAAGCTTTCTTT.

The rearrangement joins TRBV18 to TRBJ1-1; maybe TRBD1 (5 bases). Germline V lookup: CDR1 KGHSH, CDR2 LQKENI. The germline V and J ends were trimmed by 7 bases and 3 bases, with 12 bases remaining between them. The CDR3 is made up of 13 amino acids. CDR3 region: CASYPLGDTEAFF. The CDR3 nucleotides read TGTGCCAGCTACCCCCTAGGGGACACTGAAGCTTTCTTT.

The table lists this clone with many counts. The chain uses TRBV20-1 and TRBJ1-2, with D unclear. Trimming removed 0 bases at V and 2 bases at J, with 10 bases between. Germline V lookup: CDR1 DFQATT, CDR2 SNEGSKA (reference sequence). This CDR3 comprises 14 residues. The CDR3 here is CSARDRRLNYGYTF. As DNA, the CDR3 is TGCAGTGCTAGAGATCGGAGACTCAACTATGGCTACACCTTC.

This clone showed up many times. The genes are TRBV30 and TRBJ1-1; tentatively, D is TRBD1 (5 bases). CDR3 length equals 11 residues. Per the germline V gene, CDR1 is GTSNPN and CDR2 is SVGIG (reference sequence). The ends were cut back, 2 bases at V and 6 bases at J, with 7 bases in the middle. The CDR3 coding sequence is TGTGCCTGGAGTCTGGGGGCTGAAGCTTTCTTT. Protein sequence: CAWSLGAEAFF.

This chain links TRBV6-1 with TRBJ2-2; unclear D gene. The CDR3 length is 14 residues. From germline, CDR1 is MNHNS and CDR2 SASEGT. Trimming left V 7 bases short and J 0 bases short, with 9 bases between. The CDR3 spells CASILGANTGELFF. The DNA of the CDR3 is TGTGCCAGCATTCTTGGGGCGAACACCGGGGAGCTGTTTTTT.

This clone was observed a handful of times. V and J are TRBV28 and TRBJ1-5; tentatively, D is TRBD1 (5 bases). The CDR3 is 14 amino acids. With 2 bases removed from V and 11 bases from J, the gap between germline ends came to 16 bases. The germline V gene encodes CDR1 MDHEN and CDR2 SYDVKM. The chain's CDR3 is CASSLNWDVSAQHF. The CDR3 DNA reads as TGTGCCAGCAGTTTAAACTGGGACGTGTCGGCCCAGCATTTT.

By share of the sample, this clone is medium-sized. This chain links TRBV7-3 with TRBJ1-2, with a weak D call TRBD1 (5 bases). Germline CDR1 reads SGHTA; CDR2 reads FQGTGA. Deletions cut 1 base from V and 8 bases from J, with 20 bases between. The CDR3 runs 16 residues. The CDR3 is CASSLSPGNPSRGYTF. Here the CDR3 DNA reads TGTGCCAGCAGCTTAAGCCCAGGGAACCCCTCTAGAGGCTACACCTTC.

Relative to its sample, this clone is medium-sized. The J gene is TRBJ2-2, the V gene TRBV11-2, with TRBD1 matching over 7 bases. CDR1 and CDR2 from the germline V gene are SGHAT and FQNNGV. This CDR3 is built from 15 residues. Germline trimming cut 2 bases from V and 7 bases from J; bases unmatched to any gene: 7. The CDR3 bases are TGTGCCAGCAGCTTAATAGGGGGCGCGATCGGGGAGCTGTTTTTT. This gives the protein CASSLIGGAIGELFF.

The rearrangement joins TRBV18 to TRBJ2-7; TRBD2 agrees at 7 bases. The V and J ends lost 4 bases and 6 bases, in that order; junction bases with no gene match: 27. CDR3 length: 20 amino acids. Per germline, CDR1 KGHSH and CDR2 LQKENI. The CDR3 loop reads CASSLKGVSGLPGPTSEQYF. The DNA of the CDR3 is TGTGCCAGCTCACTGAAAGGGGTGTCGGGACTACCGGGACCTACCTCCGAGCAGTACTTC.

This clone was picked up a small number of times. The V and J genes are TRBV6-1 and TRBJ1-5; the D gene is possibly TRBD1 (5 bases). This CDR3 contains 12 residues. V lost 4 bases and J lost 9, with 10 bases in between. CDR1 is MNHNS, CDR2 SASEGT, per germline. CDR3: CASSVGVGPQHF. The DNA for the CDR3 is TGTGCCAGCAGTGTGGGGGTGGGGCCCCAGCATTTT.

This clone was picked up many times. The chain has TRBV9 and TRBJ2-1; tentative D call: TRBD1 (5 bases). V shed 0 bases and J shed 4 bases, with 14 bases lying between them. This CDR3 is built from 16 residues. Germline-derived CDR1 and CDR2 are SGDLS and YYNGEE. The CDR3 loop reads CASSVAGQGIYNEQFF. CDR3 coding DNA: TGTGCCAGCAGCGTAGCTGGGCAGGGTATTTACAATGAGCAGTTCTTC.

This clone was counted many times. The chain joins TRBV5-1 to TRBJ1-2; D possibly corresponds to TRBD1 (6 bases). The CDR3 runs to 14 residues. V lost 1 base to trimming and J lost 2 bases, with 9 bases between them. Germline lookup yields CDR1 SGHRS and CDR2 YFSETQ. CDR3 protein: CASSLTGQNYGYTF. In DNA, the CDR3 is TGCGCCAGCAGCTTGACCGGACAGAACTATGGCTACACCTTC.

At least ten counts were recorded for this clone. J is TRBJ2-7 and V is TRBV20-1; 7 bases are shared with TRBD1. Per the germline V gene, CDR1 is DFQATT and CDR2 is SNEGSKA (reference sequence). CDR3 size: 12 residues. V dropped 5 bases and J dropped 5; count of bases not matched to a gene: 6. The CDR3 coding sequence is TGCAGTGCTGTCGCTCAGGGGGACGAGCAGTACTTC. It specifies CSAVAQGDEQYF.

This clone turned up a few times. The CDR3 sequence: CASSLGWGRGGGEAFF. The CDR3 nucleotides are TGCGCCAGCAGCTTGGGGTGGGGCAGGGGCGGTGGTGAAGCTTTCTTT. The chain joins TRBV5-1 to TRBJ1-1, with a possible D match to TRBD1 (6 bases). The length of the CDR3 is 16 residues. Germline lookup yields CDR1 SGHRS and CDR2 YFSETQ. V gave up 0 bases and J gave up 7 bases, with 19 bases separating them.

This clone was observed at least ten times. The chain uses TRBV12-3 or TRBV12-4 and TRBJ2-1; D is ambiguous. The CDR3 totals 17 residues. V was cut by 2 bases and J by 6 bases, with 20 bases left in between. CDR3 sequence reads: CASSLSSGSLLGNEQFF. DNA for the CDR3: TGTGCCAGCAGTTTATCGTCCGGGTCGCTCCTTGGCAATGAGCAGTTCTTC.

This clone was observed a handful of times. In nucleotides, the CDR3 is TGCGCCGGCCGGGACAGGGGCTCCTACAATGAGCAGTTCTTC. Protein product: CAGRDRGSYNEQFF. This rearrangement joins TRBV10-1 to TRBJ2-1; 10 bases are a match to TRBD1. Looked up from germline, CDR1 is WNHNN and CDR2 is SYGVQD (reference sequence). V shed 11 bases and J 0 bases; nucleotides not matched to a gene: 4. CDR3 length equals 14 residues.

This clone was found once. Mismatch with germline at one junction end may stem from a read error. The chain combines TRBV7-2 with TRBJ2-7, with a possible D match to TRBD2 (5 bases). From germline, CDR1 is SGHTA and CDR2 FQGNSA. The CDR3 consists of 14 residues. The CDR3 protein is CASSTVGLAGEQHF. The DNA for the CDR3 is TGTGCCAGCAGCACAGTTGGGCTAGCTGGGGAGCAGCACTTC.

This clone was counted many times. This rearrangement joins TRBV20-1 to TRBJ2-7; 8 bases are a match to TRBD2. The junction had 4 bases not matched to a gene; V was cut back by 0 bases and J by 6 bases. CDR1 and CDR2 from the germline V gene are DFQATT and SNEGSKA (reference sequence). The CDR3 extends over 13 amino acids. The CDR3 DNA sequence: TGCAGTGCTAGAGATTTTAGCGGGACCGAGCAGTACTTC. As protein: CSARDFSGTEQYF.

The chain joins TRBV11-2 to TRBJ2-7; perhaps TRBD2 as D (5 bases). The V end lost 0 bases, the J end lost 1 base, and 13 bases lay between the germline ends. The CDR3 extends over 16 amino acids. Germline V gene lookup returns CDR1 SGHAT and CDR2 FQNNGV. CDR3 residues: CASSLELVAGSYEQYF. The CDR3 DNA is TGTGCCAGCAGCTTAGAACTAGTAGCCGGTTCCTACGAGCAGTACTTC.

This clone was seen at least ten times. This chain links TRBV11-2 with TRBJ2-5, with D unclear. The V gene lost 5 bases and the J gene lost 4 bases, with 5 bases spanning the gap. The germline V gene has CDR1 SGHAT and CDR2 FQNNGV. This CDR3 has 11 residues. The CDR3 reads CASSKGETQYF. The CDR3 nucleotides are TGTGCCAGCAGCAAGGGAGAGACCCAGTACTTC.